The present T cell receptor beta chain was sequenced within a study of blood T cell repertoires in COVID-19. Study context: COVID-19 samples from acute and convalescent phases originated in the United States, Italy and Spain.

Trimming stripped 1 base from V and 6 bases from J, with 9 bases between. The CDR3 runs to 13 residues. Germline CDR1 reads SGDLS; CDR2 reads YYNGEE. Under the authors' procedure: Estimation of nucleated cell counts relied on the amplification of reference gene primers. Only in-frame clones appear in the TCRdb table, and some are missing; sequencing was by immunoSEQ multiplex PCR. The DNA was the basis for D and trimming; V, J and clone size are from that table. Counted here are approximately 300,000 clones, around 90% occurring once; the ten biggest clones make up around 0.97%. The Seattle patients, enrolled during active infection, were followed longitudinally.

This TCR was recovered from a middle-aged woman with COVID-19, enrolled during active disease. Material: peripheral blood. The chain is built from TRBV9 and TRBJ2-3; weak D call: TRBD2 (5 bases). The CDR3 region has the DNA TGTGCCAGCAGCGTAACGGGGAAGGATACGCAGTATTTT. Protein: CASSVTGKDTQYF.